These 26 T cell receptor beta chains originate from one sample sequenced in a study of type 1 regulatory T cells. MiXCR, applied by TCRdb to the reads, yields one record per CDR3 protein. The profile shows fewer than 75,000 distinct CDR3 sequences, 45% to 50% of them singletons. Antigen specificity for these receptors is unknown. The sample consisted of cultured non-Tr1 T cells, either the whole culture or a sorted T cell fraction (not recorded which). These receptors were taken from a human donor in good health.

The chain carries TRBV24-1 and TRBJ2-3; D is perhaps TRBD1 (6 bases). This CDR3 is 13 amino acids long. Germline values: CDR1 KGHDR, CDR2 SFDVKD. Trimming pared 9 bases from V and 6 bases from J, leaving 15 bases between. This CDR3 reads CATGDPQGDTQYF. CDR3 bases: TGTGCCACCGGGGACCCGCAGGGGGATACGCAGTATTTT.

The chain recombines TRBV20-1 with TRBJ1-2, with D possibly being TRBD1 (6 bases). CDR1 is DFQATT, CDR2 SNEGSKA, per germline (reference sequence). This CDR3 contains 18 residues. Trimming removed 3 bases from V and 2 bases from J, with 25 bases in between. The CDR3 region has the DNA TGCAGTGCTAGGGCCAAAAACGACAGGAATTCTTTCAACTATGGCTACACCTTC. Protein sequence: CSARAKNDRNSFNYGYTF.

The rearrangement links TRBV7-2 to TRBJ2-2; D is unresolved. This CDR3 region has 13 residues. Germline values: CDR1 SGHTA, CDR2 FQGNSA. The V end was cut by 2 bases, the J end by 5 bases, with 6 bases between. The CDR3 protein is CASSLLRTGELFF. CDR3 DNA: TGTGCCAGCAGCTTATTGAGGACCGGGGAGCTGTTTTTT.

This clonotype appeared a few times. The chain carries TRBV5-1 and TRBJ1-1, with 9 bases identical to TRBD1. Trimming removed 2 bases from V and 4 bases from J; junction bases left unmatched: 3. Germline V gene data show CDR1 as SGHRS and CDR2 as YFSETQ. The CDR3 loop spans 14 amino acids. CDR3 in DNA: TGCGCCAGCAGCTTACAGACAGGGGGCACTGAAGCTTTCTTT. Protein: CASSLQTGGTEAFF.

This clonotype was observed a few times. The chain uses TRBV7-2 and TRBJ1-2; 10 positions agree with TRBD1. Germline CDR1 reads SGHTA; CDR2 reads FQGNSA. The CDR3 has 13 residues. J was trimmed by 8 bases and V by 4 bases; bases with no gene match: 4. The CDR3 sequence is CASSSRTGGGYTF. The CDR3 DNA sequence: TGTGCCAGCAGCTCCCGGACAGGGGGGGGCTACACCTTC.

The genes are TRBV29-1 and TRBJ1-2; possibly TRBD1 for D (6 bases). Trimming removed 7 bases at V and 0 bases at J, with 15 bases between. Germline V lookup: CDR1 SQVTM, CDR2 ANQGSEA. The CDR3 extends over 14 amino acids. CDR3 amino acids: CSATRGSSNYGYTF. The CDR3 DNA follows: TGCAGCGCCACCAGGGGCAGCTCTAACTATGGCTACACCTTC.

The V gene is TRBV30, the J gene TRBJ1-5; D is unclear. CDR3 length equals 13 residues. Trimming removed 2 bases at V and 4 bases at J, with 9 bases between. The germline V gene has CDR1 GTSNPN and CDR2 SVGIG (reference sequence). CDR3: CAWSLDYNQPQHF. CDR3 bases: TGTGCCTGGAGTCTCGATTATAATCAGCCCCAGCATTTT.

The chain has TRBV2 and TRBJ1-1; D unclear. The CDR3 consists of 15 residues. Germline V gives CDR1 SNHLY, CDR2 FYNNEI. The V end was cut by 3 bases, the J end by 0 bases, with 11 bases between. As DNA, the CDR3 is TGTGCCAGCAGTGAGATCGGATTTATGAACACTGAAGCTTTCTTT. This translates into CASSEIGFMNTEAFF.

Only one count was recorded for this clonotype. The chain recombines TRBV12-3 or TRBV12-4 with TRBJ2-3, with D tentatively TRBD2 (5 bases). The V and J ends lost 5 bases and 2 bases respectively, with 14 bases between them. The CDR3 has 15 amino acids. Here the CDR3 DNA reads TGTGCCAGCAGTCTCTCGGACTGGTCCACAGATACGCAGTATTTT. The encoded protein is CASSLSDWSTDTQYF.

This chain uses TRBV19 with TRBJ2-7; TRBD1 or TRBD2 may be the D gene (5 bases each). The germline V gene has CDR1 LNHDA and CDR2 SQIVND (reference sequence). V lost 5 bases, J lost 1 base, and 12 bases lay in between. The CDR3 consists of 14 residues. The CDR3 spells CASSRDGFSYEQYF. CDR3 in DNA: TGTGCCAGTAGTCGGGACGGTTTTTCCTACGAGCAGTACTTC.

This clonotype has a handful of counts. The V and J genes are TRBV27 and TRBJ2-7; perhaps D is TRBD1 or TRBD2 (5 bases each). Germline V gene sequence: CDR1 MNHEY, CDR2 SMNVEV (reference sequence). The CDR3 loop spans 15 amino acids. The V end was cut by 3 bases, the J end by 2 bases, with 14 bases between. This CDR3 is CASSLVPGLPYEQYF. CDR3 bases: TGTGCCAGCAGTTTGGTTCCGGGGCTGCCCTACGAGCAGTACTTC.

This clonotype has only a few counts. The chain couples TRBV9 to TRBJ1-4, with no clear D. Germline V gives CDR1 SGDLS, CDR2 YYNGEE. The V and J ends lost 0 bases and 0 bases respectively, with 6 bases between them. The CDR3 runs to 15 residues. This CDR3 reads CASSVARSTNEKLFF. The CDR3 DNA follows: TGTGCCAGCAGCGTAGCTCGGTCAACTAATGAAAAACTGTTTTTT. The full variable domain, its missing parts supplied by reference TRBV9 and TRBJ1-4, is DSGVTQTPKHLITATGQRVTLRCSPRSGDLSVYWYQQSLDQGLQFLIQYYNGEERAKGNILERFSAQQFPDLHSELNLSSLELGDSALYFCASSVARSTNEKLFFGSGTQLSVL.

The chain recombines TRBV27 with TRBJ1-1; 7 nucleotides align to TRBD1. There are 13 residues in the CDR3. V shed 2 bases, J shed 9 bases, and the junction held 6 bases outside the gene matches. Per the germline V gene, CDR1 is MNHEY and CDR2 is SMNVEV (reference sequence). CDR3 protein: CASSLRRGLKAFF. The DNA for the CDR3 is TGTGCCAGCAGTTTACGTAGGGGGCTGAAAGCTTTCTTT.

V is TRBV20-1 and J is TRBJ2-2; TRBD1 aligns across 10 bases. J lost 6 bases, V lost 0 bases, and 7 bases had no gene match. CDR1 and CDR2 (germline): DFQATT, SNEGSKA (reference sequence). The CDR3 length is 16 residues. CDR3 region: CSAREPGQGKSGELFF. For the CDR3, the DNA is TGCAGTGCTAGAGAGCCGGGACAGGGGAAGTCCGGGGAGCTGTTTTTT.

The J gene is TRBJ2-7, the V gene TRBV7-6; 9 bases are a match to TRBD1. This CDR3 has 14 amino acids. J lost 4 bases, V lost 5 bases, and 6 bases had no gene match. Germline V lookup: CDR1 SGHVS, CDR2 FNYEAQ. Here the CDR3 DNA reads TGTGCCAGCAGCGCGGACAGGGGTCAATACGAGCAGTACTTC. Amino acids: CASSADRGQYEQYF.

V and J are TRBV5-1 and TRBJ2-3; D is uncertain. The CDR3 covers 13 residues. The germline V and J ends were trimmed by 0 bases and 5 bases, with 7 bases remaining between them. Looked up from germline, CDR1 is SGHRS and CDR2 is YFSETQ. The CDR3 sequence: CASSLGMEDTQYF. The CDR3 bases are TGCGCCAGCAGCTTGGGTATGGAAGATACGCAGTATTTT. Based on the CDR3 plus reference TRBV5-1 and TRBJ2-3, the full variable domain is KAGVTQTPRYLIKTRGQQVTLSCSPISGHRSVSWYQQTPGQGLQFLFEYFSETQRNKGNFPGRFSGRQFSNSRSEMNVSTLELGDSALYLCASSLGMEDTQYFGPGTRLTVL.

This clonotype was picked up a small number of times. This rearrangement joins TRBV28 to TRBJ1-4; D gene unclear. With 6 bases removed from V and 7 bases from J, the gap between germline ends came to 15 bases. The CDR3 is made up of 14 amino acids. Per the germline V gene, CDR1 is MDHEN and CDR2 is SYDVKM. In DNA, the CDR3 is TGTGCCAGCAGCCGCGGTGGGGTTCGTGAAAAACTGTTTTTT. Translation gives CASSRGGVREKLFF.

This clonotype was seen a few times. The chain joins TRBV12-3 or TRBV12-4 to TRBJ1-1, with D possibly being TRBD1 (5 bases). Between the trimmed V and J ends, which lost 3 bases and 4 bases, there was a span of 12 bases. The CDR3 spans 14 residues. The CDR3 here is CASSFGARGTEAFF. CDR3 DNA sequence: TGTGCCAGCAGTTTCGGGGCGAGGGGCACTGAAGCTTTCTTT.

The chain uses TRBV4-3 and TRBJ2-3; TRBD2 might be the D (7 bases). V lost 3 bases and J lost 2, with 12 bases in between. This CDR3 is built from 15 residues. CDR1 is LGHNA, CDR2 YSLEER, per germline. The CDR3 DNA follows: TGCGCCAGCAGCCAGGGGGGGGCTTCCACAGATACGCAGTATTTT. Translating it yields CASSQGGASTDTQYF.

This rearrangement joins TRBV7-9 to TRBJ2-7, with 7 positions matching TRBD1. Per germline, CDR1 SEHNR and CDR2 FQNEAQ (reference sequence). The CDR3 length is 14 residues. V lost 5 bases to trimming and J lost 5 bases; unmatched junction nucleotides: 9. In nucleotides, the CDR3 is TGTGCCAGCAGCCCCCCCCGTGACAGGGACGAGCAGTACTTC. This encodes CASSPPRDRDEQYF.

In this sample, this clonotype turned up a few times. The chain joins TRBV7-2 to TRBJ2-7; possible D gene TRBD2, 7 bases. Trimming removed 5 bases at V and 3 bases at J, with 17 bases between. The CDR3 loop spans 15 amino acids. The germline gives CDR1 SGHTA, CDR2 FQGNSA. The CDR3 coding sequence is TGTGCCAGCAGCCTTGCGCGGGGGCCATTCTACGAGCAGTACTTC. It specifies CASSLARGPFYEQYF.

The genes are TRBV20-1 and TRBJ2-5, with 8 positions matching TRBD2. CDR3 size: 14 residues. Germline CDR1 is DFQATT and CDR2 is SNEGSKA (reference sequence). V shed 5 bases and J 4 bases; nucleotides not matched to a gene: 9. The CDR3 bases are TGCAGTGCTCCCTCCGCGGGGGGTGTAGAGACCCAGTACTTC. Its translation: CSAPSAGGVETQYF.

This clonotype was observed a few times. The CDR3 sequence: CASSGHGSAFNQPQHF. The CDR3 nucleotides are TGTGCCAGTAGCGGCCACGGCAGCGCATTTAATCAGCCCCAGCATTTT. The J gene is TRBJ1-5, the V gene TRBV19; D is undetermined. This CDR3 comprises 16 residues. V shed 6 bases and J shed 4 bases, with 19 bases lying between them. CDR1 is LNHDA, CDR2 SQIVND, per germline (reference sequence).

The sample holds a few counts of this clonotype. This sequence joins TRBV5-1 and TRBJ2-5, with D hard to call. V lost 1 base, J lost 5 bases, and 15 bases lay in between. This CDR3 spans 15 amino acids. Germline loops: CDR1 SGHRS, CDR2 YFSETQ. CDR3 DNA: TGCGCCAGCAGCTTGTCGTCGGGTTTTGGGGAGACCCAGTACTTC. Its protein product is CASSLSSGFGETQYF. Based on the CDR3 plus reference TRBV5-1 and TRBJ2-5, the full variable domain is KAGVTQTPRYLIKTRGQQVTLSCSPISGHRSVSWYQQTPGQGLQFLFEYFSETQRNKGNFPGRFSGRQFSNSRSEMNVSTLELGDSALYLCASSLSSGFGETQYFGPGTRLLVL.

V and J are TRBV10-3 and TRBJ1-1; D unresolved. The CDR3 covers 15 residues. The ends were cut back, 4 bases at V and 1 base at J, with 13 bases in the middle. Per germline, CDR1 ENHRY and CDR2 SYGVKD. The CDR3 reads CAISGSGGENTEAFF. Written as DNA, the CDR3 is TGTGCCATCAGTGGATCAGGCGGCGAGAACACTGAAGCTTTCTTT.

This sequence joins TRBV10-2 and TRBJ2-5; 7 nucleotides match TRBD2. The germline CDR1 and CDR2 sequences are WSHSY and SAAADI. With 0 bases clipped from V and 5 bases from J, the junction kept 6 bases outside the gene matches. The CDR3 runs to 15 residues. The CDR3 nucleotides read TGCGCCAGCAGTGAGTCTGGGTTCGGGAGGGAGACCCAGTACTTC. Encoded protein: CASSESGFGRETQYF.